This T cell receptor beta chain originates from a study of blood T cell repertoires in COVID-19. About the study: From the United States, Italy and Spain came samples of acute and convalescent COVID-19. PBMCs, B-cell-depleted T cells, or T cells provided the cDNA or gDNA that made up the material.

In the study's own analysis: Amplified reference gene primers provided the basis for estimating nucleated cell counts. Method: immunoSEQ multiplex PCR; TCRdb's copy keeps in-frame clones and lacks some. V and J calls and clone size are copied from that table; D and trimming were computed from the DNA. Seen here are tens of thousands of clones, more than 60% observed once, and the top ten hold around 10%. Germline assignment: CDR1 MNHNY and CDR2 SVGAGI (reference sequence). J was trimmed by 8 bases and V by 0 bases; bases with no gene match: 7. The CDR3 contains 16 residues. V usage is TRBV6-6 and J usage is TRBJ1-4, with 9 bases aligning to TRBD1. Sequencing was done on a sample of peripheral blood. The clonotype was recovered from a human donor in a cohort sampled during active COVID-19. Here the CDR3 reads CASSYSRGQGGEKLFF. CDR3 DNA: TGTGCCAGCAGTTACTCGAGGGGACAGGGTGGAGAAAAACTGTTTTTT.